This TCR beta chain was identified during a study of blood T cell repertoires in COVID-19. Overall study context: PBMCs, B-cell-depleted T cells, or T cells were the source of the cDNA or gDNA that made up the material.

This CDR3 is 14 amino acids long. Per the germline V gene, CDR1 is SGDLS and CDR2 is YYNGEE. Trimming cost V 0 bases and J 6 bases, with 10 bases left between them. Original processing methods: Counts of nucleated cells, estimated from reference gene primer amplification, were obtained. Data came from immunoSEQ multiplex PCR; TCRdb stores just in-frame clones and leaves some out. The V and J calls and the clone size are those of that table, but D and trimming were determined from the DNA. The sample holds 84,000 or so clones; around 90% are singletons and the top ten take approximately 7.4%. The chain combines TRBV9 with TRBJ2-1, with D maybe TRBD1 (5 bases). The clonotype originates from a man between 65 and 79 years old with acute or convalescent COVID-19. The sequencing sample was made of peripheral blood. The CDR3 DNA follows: TGTGCCAGCAGCGTAGCAGGGATTGGCAATGAGCAGTTCTTC. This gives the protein CASSVAGIGNEQFF.